One sample yielded the 22 T cell receptor beta chains listed below, sequenced in a study of CD8 T cells in Susac syndrome. Random hexamers primed reverse transcription of about 0.45 to 1 ug RNA. TCRdb processed the immunoSEQ multiplex PCR reads anew with MiXCR; each CDR3 protein has one entry. The sample holds around 200,000 distinct CDR3 sequences, roughly 94% seen once. What was sequenced was CD4+ T cells from PBMCs. The receptors originated from a human donor in good health.

V gene TRBV4-3 combines with J gene TRBJ2-2; a possible D gene is TRBD2 (5 bases). The CDR3 is 14 amino acids. The V and J ends lost 1 base and 6 bases respectively, with 9 bases between them. Germline CDR1 reads LGHNA; CDR2 reads YSLEER. The CDR3 DNA sequence: TGCGCCAGCAGCCAAGGCGGGTGGGCCGGGGAGCTGTTTTTT. This encodes CASSQGGWAGELFF.

This rearrangement joins TRBV4-1 to TRBJ1-6, with D maybe TRBD1 (6 bases). The CDR3 totals 14 residues. V was pared by 5 bases and J by 6 bases, with 11 bases between. Germline values: CDR1 MGHRA, CDR2 YSYEKL. CDR3 sequence: CASSSGTPNSPLHF. DNA for the CDR3: TGCGCCAGCAGCTCCGGGACACCTAATTCACCCCTCCACTTT.

This chain links TRBV24-1 with TRBJ2-1, with TRBD2 matching 7 bases. This CDR3 region has 17 residues. In germline, CDR1 is KGHDR, CDR2 SFDVKD. V dropped 3 bases and J dropped 7; count of bases not matched to a gene: 14. The CDR3: CATSDPTSGGEGNEQFF. The CDR3 DNA sequence: TGTGCCACCAGTGATCCTACCTCGGGGGGAGAGGGAAATGAGCAGTTCTTC.

The genes are TRBV29-1 and TRBJ2-5; D is possibly TRBD1 (6 bases). Trimming took 5 bases from V and 3 from J, leaving 10 bases between them. The CDR3 length is 12 residues. Germline values: CDR1 SQVTM, CDR2 ANQGSEA. The CDR3 reads CSVRTAEETQYF. The CDR3 region has the DNA TGCAGCGTTAGGACAGCTGAAGAGACCCAGTACTTC.

This chain uses TRBV5-1 with TRBJ2-1; D possibly uses TRBD1 or TRBD2 (5 bases each). Trimming cost V 7 bases and J 4 bases, with 15 bases left between them. Germline CDR1 reads SGHRS; CDR2 reads YFSETQ. There are 14 residues in the CDR3. This CDR3 is CASGTESPYNEQFF. CDR3 DNA: TGCGCCAGCGGGACGGAGAGTCCATACAATGAGCAGTTCTTC.

V and J are TRBV3-1 and TRBJ2-1; the D gene is possibly TRBD2 (6 bases). The CDR3 contains 14 residues. Trimming pared 2 bases from V and 8 bases from J, leaving 13 bases between. Looked up from germline, CDR1 is LGHDT and CDR2 is YNNKEL (reference sequence). The CDR3 region has the DNA TGTGCCAGCAGCCAACTCACGGGAGTTGATGAGCAGTTCTTC. Its translation is CASSQLTGVDEQFF.

V and J are TRBV12-3 or TRBV12-4 and TRBJ1-4; D is perhaps TRBD1 (5 bases). The V and J ends lost 3 bases and 5 bases respectively, with 16 bases between them. This CDR3 is 16 amino acids long. The CDR3 coding sequence is TGTGCCAGCAGTTTGTTGGCTCAGAGGGGCAATGAAAAACTGTTTTTT. Translated: CASSLLAQRGNEKLFF.

The chain links TRBV29-1 to TRBJ1-5; TRBD1 aligns across 7 bases. Trimming removed 4 bases from V and 5 bases from J; junction bases left unmatched: 5. Per the germline V gene, CDR1 is SQVTM and CDR2 is ANQGSEA. The CDR3 is 13 amino acids. The CDR3 bases are TGCAGCGTTGTCACCAGGGGGGATCAGCCCCAGCATTTT. This codes for CSVVTRGDQPQHF.

This chain links TRBV12-3 or TRBV12-4 with TRBJ2-3; a possible D gene is TRBD2 (6 bases). Between the trimmed V and J ends, which lost 10 bases and 10 bases, there was a span of 18 bases. This CDR3 has 12 residues. The CDR3 DNA follows: TGTGCCAATGCTAAGGAGGGGACGTCGCAGTATTTT. Amino acid sequence: CANAKEGTSQYF.

This clonotype was counted a single time. The V call is TRBV12-3 or TRBV12-4, the J call TRBJ1-5, with 7 bases matching TRBD1. Trimming took 8 bases from V and 0 from J; bases not matched to a gene: 13. There are 17 residues in the CDR3. This chain's CDR3 is CASSHKGQSNSNQPQHF. Written as DNA, the CDR3 is TGTGCCAGCTCTCACAAGGGACAGTCCAATAGCAATCAGCCCCAGCATTTT.

This clonotype occurred once. The chain links TRBV30 to TRBJ2-1, with D possibly TRBD2 on 6 matching bases. Trimming removed 0 bases from V and 3 bases from J, with 9 bases in between. The CDR3 length is 14 residues. CDR1 GTSNPN and CDR2 SVGIG come from the germline V gene (reference sequence). The CDR3 loop is CAWSVSGNYNEQFF. In DNA, the CDR3 is TGTGCCTGGAGTGTTAGCGGAAACTACAATGAGCAGTTCTTC.

The count of this clonotype is one. CDR3 sequence (DNA): TGCAGTAGCGGGAGGGCTCTCACAGATACGCAGTATTTT. This encodes CSSGRALTDTQYF. The genes are TRBV29-1 and TRBJ2-3; 11 positions match TRBD2. The CDR3 has 13 residues. Germline values: CDR1 SQVTM, CDR2 ANQGSEA.

The chain is built from TRBV4-1 and TRBJ2-5, with D perhaps assigned TRBD1 or TRBD2 (5 bases each). From germline, CDR1 is MGHRA and CDR2 YSYEKL. Trimming took off 1 base at V and 2 bases at J, with 20 bases between the two ends. The CDR3 sequence is 18 residues long. Here the CDR3 reads CASSQATEGFLIQETQYF. CDR3 in DNA: TGCGCCAGCAGCCAAGCCACAGAGGGGTTTCTGATACAAGAGACCCAGTACTTC.

The chain uses TRBV29-1 and TRBJ2-7; D may match TRBD1 or TRBD2 (6 bases each). Germline CDR1 SQVTM, CDR2 ANQGSEA. V lost 2 bases to trimming and J lost 6 bases, with 17 bases between them. The CDR3 is 14 amino acids. Here the CDR3 DNA reads TGCAGCGTTGAACGGGGGCCTGTATCTAGCGAGCAGTACTTC. Its protein is CSVERGPVSSEQYF.

CDR3 in amino acids: CSARDPPGSDTQYF. DNA of the CDR3: TGCAGTGCTAGAGATCCCCCAGGCTCAGATACGCAGTATTTT. V gene TRBV20-1 combines with J gene TRBJ2-3; D gene uncertain. Trimming removed 0 bases at V and 4 bases at J, with 11 bases between. The CDR3 has 14 amino acids. CDR1 is DFQATT and CDR2 is SNEGSKA in the germline V gene (reference sequence).

The chain uses TRBV20-1 and TRBJ2-1; 8 bases are shared with TRBD2. Germline V lookup: CDR1 DFQATT, CDR2 SNEGSKA (reference sequence). The CDR3 totals 12 residues. Trimming took 6 bases from V and 7 from J; bases not matched to a gene: 5. The CDR3 sequence: CSAPGLGNEQFF. The CDR3 DNA reads TGCAGTGCCCCGGGACTAGGGAATGAGCAGTTCTTC.

This clonotype has just one count. This chain connects TRBV9 to TRBJ2-2, with no clear D. Germline lookup yields CDR1 SGDLS and CDR2 YYNGEE. V lost 2 bases, J lost 1 base, and 6 bases lay in between. This CDR3 comprises 14 residues. The CDR3 nucleotides are TGTGCCAGCAGCGTCCCAGGGAACACCGGGGAGCTGTTTTTT. Translating it yields CASSVPGNTGELFF.

V gene TRBV30 combines with J gene TRBJ1-5, with D tentatively TRBD1 (6 bases). Trimming took off 5 bases at V and 7 bases at J, with 15 bases between the two ends. The CDR3 loop spans 13 amino acids. Germline lookup yields CDR1 GTSNPN and CDR2 SVGIG (reference sequence). CDR3 coding DNA: TGTGCCTGGGACGCACAGGGTTCCCAGCCCCAGCATTTT. It codes for CAWDAQGSQPQHF.

The genes are TRBV7-3 and TRBJ1-2; no firm D call. Germline CDR1 SGHTA, CDR2 FQGTGA. The CDR3 extends over 10 amino acids. V was pared by 8 bases and J by 9 bases, with 10 bases between. CDR3 bases: TGTGCCAGCGGCTGGGAGAGCTACACCTTC. Translation gives CASGWESYTF.

This chain uses TRBV2 with TRBJ2-1; D remains ambiguous. Trimming took 3 bases from V and 9 from J, leaving 3 bases between them. The CDR3 has 10 amino acids. Looked up from germline, CDR1 is SNHLY and CDR2 is FYNNEI. The CDR3 DNA sequence: TGTGCCAGCAGTGAGACTGAGCAGTTCTTC. Translating gives CASSETEQFF. Full variable domain (missing parts from reference TRBV2 and TRBJ2-1): EPEVTQTPSHQVTQMGQEVILRCVPISNHLYFYWYRQILGQKVEFLVSFYNNEISEKSEIFDDQFSVERPDGSNFTLKIRSTKLEDSAMYFCASSETEQFFGPGTRLTVL.

This clonotype was counted once. J is TRBJ2-2 and V is TRBV30, with TRBD2 matching 7 bases. The CDR3 runs to 14 residues. J lost 5 bases, V lost 5 bases, and 8 bases had no gene match. CDR1 is GTSNPN and CDR2 is SVGIG in the germline V gene (reference sequence). The CDR3 region has the DNA TGTGCCTGGGGGAGGCTAGCGGCGACCGGGGAGCTGTTTTTT. This codes for CAWGRLAATGELFF.

This chain joins TRBV6-1 and TRBJ1-2, with 7 bases aligning to TRBD1. The CDR3 is made up of 11 amino acids. Germline CDR1 MNHNS, CDR2 SASEGT. V dropped 6 bases and J dropped 8; count of bases not matched to a gene: 3. CDR3 nucleotide sequence: TGTGCCAGCAGGAGGGACAGCGGCTACACCTTC. Residues: CASRRDSGYTF.